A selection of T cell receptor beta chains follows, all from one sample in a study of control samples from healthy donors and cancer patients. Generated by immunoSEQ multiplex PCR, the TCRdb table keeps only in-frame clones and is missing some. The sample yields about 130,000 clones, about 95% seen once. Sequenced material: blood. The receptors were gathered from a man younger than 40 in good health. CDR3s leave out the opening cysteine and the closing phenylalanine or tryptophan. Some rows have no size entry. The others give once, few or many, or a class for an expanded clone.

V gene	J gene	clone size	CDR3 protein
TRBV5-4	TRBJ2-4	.	ASSLGGTGRPKNIQY
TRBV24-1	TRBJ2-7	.	ATSEGPSDEQY
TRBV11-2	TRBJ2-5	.	ASSLLGGVAETQY
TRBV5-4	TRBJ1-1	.	ASSSTTATEAF
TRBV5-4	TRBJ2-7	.	ASSLLGFEDEQY
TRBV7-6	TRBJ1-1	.	ASSLGWNTEAF
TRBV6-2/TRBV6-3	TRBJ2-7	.	ASSYAGLTYEQY
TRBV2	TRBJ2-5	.	ASSEVTGNVRETQY
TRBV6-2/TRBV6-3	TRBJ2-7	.	ASSPGGTGTGPIYEQY
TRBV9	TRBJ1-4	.	ASSPRGLGEKLF
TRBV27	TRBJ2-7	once	ASRGTVYEQY
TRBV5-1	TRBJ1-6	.	ASSLAGSTYSPLH
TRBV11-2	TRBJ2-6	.	ASTRAGPAGANVLT
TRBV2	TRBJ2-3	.	ASKRDTQY
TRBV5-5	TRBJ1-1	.	ASSLTVNTEAF
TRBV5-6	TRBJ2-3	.	ASSSSGGRKDTQY
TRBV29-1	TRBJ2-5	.	SAQGRKETQY
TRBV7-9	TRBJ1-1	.	ASFLQGDTEAF
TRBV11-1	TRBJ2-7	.	ASSLQASYEQY
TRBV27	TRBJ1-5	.	ASSWGGASNQPQH
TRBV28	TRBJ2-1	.	ASSWGLGNEQF
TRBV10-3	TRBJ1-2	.	ATGQGEGYT
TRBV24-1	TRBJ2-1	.	ATSAYSGGPYNEQF
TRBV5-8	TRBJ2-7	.	ASSLTDRYDEQY
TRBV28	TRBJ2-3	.	ANSATSTDTQY
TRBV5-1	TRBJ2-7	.	ASSLGGAVDEQY
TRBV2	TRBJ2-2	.	ASRLGATGELF
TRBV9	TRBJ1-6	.	ASSEQGSYNSPLH
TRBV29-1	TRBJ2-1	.	SVETGGEQF
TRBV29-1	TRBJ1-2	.	SVARGSLDYGYT
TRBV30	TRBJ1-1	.	AWSPGVNTEAF
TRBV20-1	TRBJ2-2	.	SGGRAGELF
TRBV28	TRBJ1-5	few	ASSRLGNQPQH
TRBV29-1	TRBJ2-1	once	SVEHRGEYNEQF
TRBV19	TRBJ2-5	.	ASSATGTAQETQY
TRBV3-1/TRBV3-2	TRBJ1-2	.	ASSQGRVGYT
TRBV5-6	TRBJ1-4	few	ASRTGWTTNEKLF
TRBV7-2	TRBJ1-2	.	ASSHLTGQRVYGYT
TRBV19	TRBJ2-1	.	ASSSGGYNEQF
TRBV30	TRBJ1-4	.	AWSPKGAELF
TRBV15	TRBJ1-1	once	ATSRGDRGDTEAF
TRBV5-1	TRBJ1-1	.	ASSIRDSTKLGTEAF
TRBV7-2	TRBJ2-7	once	ASSRDSSYEQY
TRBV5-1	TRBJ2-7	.	ASSSDGTYEQY